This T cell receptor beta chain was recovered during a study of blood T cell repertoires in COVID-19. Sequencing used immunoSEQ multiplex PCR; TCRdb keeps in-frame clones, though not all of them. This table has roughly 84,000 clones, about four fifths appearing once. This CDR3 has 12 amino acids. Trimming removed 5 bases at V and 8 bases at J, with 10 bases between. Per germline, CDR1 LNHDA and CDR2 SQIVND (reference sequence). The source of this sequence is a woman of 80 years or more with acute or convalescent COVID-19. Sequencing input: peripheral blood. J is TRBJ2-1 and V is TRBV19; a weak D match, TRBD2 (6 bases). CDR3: CASSLGGDEQFF. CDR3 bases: TGTGCCAGTAGTCTAGGCGGGGATGAGCAGTTCTTC.